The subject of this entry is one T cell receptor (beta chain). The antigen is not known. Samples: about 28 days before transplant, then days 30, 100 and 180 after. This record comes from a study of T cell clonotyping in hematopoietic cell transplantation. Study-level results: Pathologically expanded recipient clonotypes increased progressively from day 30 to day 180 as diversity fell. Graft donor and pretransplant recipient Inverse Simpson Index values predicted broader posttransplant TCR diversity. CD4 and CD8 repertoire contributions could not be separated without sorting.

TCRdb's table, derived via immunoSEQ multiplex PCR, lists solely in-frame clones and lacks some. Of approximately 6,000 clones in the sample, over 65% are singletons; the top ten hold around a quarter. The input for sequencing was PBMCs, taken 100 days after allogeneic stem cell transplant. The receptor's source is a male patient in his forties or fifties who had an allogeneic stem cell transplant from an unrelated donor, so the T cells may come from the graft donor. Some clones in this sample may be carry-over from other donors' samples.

DNA for the CDR3: TGTGCCAGCAGCTTACGTCCCGGGACTAGCGGGAGTCCGACCGGGGAGCTGTTTTTT. Its translation is CASSLRPGTSGSPTGELFF. This chain links TRBV7-6 with TRBJ2-2, with 14 bases lining up with TRBD2. V lost 2 bases to trimming and J lost 5 bases; unmatched junction nucleotides: 10. CDR3 length: 19 amino acids. Germline loops: CDR1 SGHVS, CDR2 FNYEAQ.